The 32 T cell receptor beta chains below all came from one sample that was sequenced in a study of control samples from healthy donors and cancer patients. TCRdb's copy holds only in-frame clones and misses some; the assay was immunoSEQ multiplex PCR. Of around 110,000 clones listed, over 90% are singletons. What was sequenced was blood. Receptor source: a man aged 25 to 40 in good health.

This sequence joins TRBV6-1 and TRBJ1-2; no firm D call. The CDR3 extends over 13 amino acids. Germline V CDR1 and CDR2: MNHNS, SASEGT. V lost 3 bases, J lost 7 bases, and 12 bases lay in between. The CDR3 protein is CASSDQAKIGYTF. Written as DNA, the CDR3 is TGTGCCAGCAGTGACCAGGCAAAGATTGGCTACACCTTC.

This chain uses TRBV7-9 with TRBJ1-5; D gene uncertain. Germline CDR1 SEHNR, CDR2 FQNEAQ (reference sequence). The V end lost 7 bases, the J end lost 5 bases, and 15 bases lay between the germline ends. The CDR3 extends over 14 amino acids. The CDR3 sequence: CASTSSGSHQPQHF. As DNA, the CDR3 is TGTGCCAGCACCTCCTCTGGAAGCCATCAGCCCCAGCATTTT.

The chain has TRBV11-2 and TRBJ2-7; a possible D gene is TRBD1 (6 bases). The CDR3 has 14 amino acids. The germline gives CDR1 SGHAT, CDR2 FQNNGV. With 5 bases removed from V and 1 base from J, the gap between germline ends came to 12 bases. CDR3 protein: CASSLHRVSYEQYV. Here the CDR3 DNA reads TGTGCCAGCAGCCTTCACAGGGTTTCCTACGAGCAGTACGTC.

V usage is TRBV4-1 and J usage is TRBJ2-3, with D perhaps TRBD2 (6 bases). CDR3 length: 13 amino acids. The V end lost 8 bases, the J end lost 0 bases, and 9 bases lay between the germline ends. Germline V gives CDR1 MGHRA, CDR2 YSYEKL. The CDR3 nucleotides are TGCGCCAGCGGGACTTATAGCACAGATACGCAGTATTTT. Its protein is CASGTYSTDTQYF.

The chain couples TRBV5-6 to TRBJ1-6; D ambiguous. The CDR3 is 14 amino acids. Germline CDR1 and CDR2: SGHDT and YYEEEE. V was trimmed by 7 bases and J by 11 bases, leaving 19 bases between them. The CDR3 nucleotides are TGTGCCAGCTCGGAGCGAAACTTTGGAACACCCCTCCACTTT. Translating it yields CASSERNFGTPLHF.

The chain is built from TRBV5-4 and TRBJ1-1, with D unresolved. The CDR3 covers 12 residues. Germline V gene sequence: CDR1 SGHNT, CDR2 YYREEE (reference sequence). The ends were cut back, 0 bases at V and 7 bases at J, with 7 bases in the middle. The CDR3, as DNA: TGTGCCAGCAGCTTGGACGGACGTGAAGCTTTCTTT. As protein: CASSLDGREAFF.

This rearrangement joins TRBV14 to TRBJ2-3; 11 bases fit TRBD2. Germline V gives CDR1 SGHDN, CDR2 FVKESK. V shed 4 bases and J 4 bases; nucleotides not matched to a gene: 7. The CDR3 runs to 16 residues. The CDR3 sequence: CASSLAGGSMADTQYF. CDR3 bases: TGTGCCAGCAGCCTAGCGGGGGGGAGTATGGCAGATACGCAGTATTTT.

The chain uses TRBV15 and TRBJ2-5, with D perhaps matching TRBD1 (5 bases). CDR3 size: 18 residues. Germline CDR1 is LNHNV and CDR2 is YYDKDF (reference sequence). V lost 2 bases and J lost 5, with 24 bases in between. The CDR3 is CATSRRPNRGDNGETQYF. For the CDR3, the DNA is TGTGCCACCAGCAGAAGACCGAATAGGGGTGACAATGGGGAGACCCAGTACTTC.

Note on this clone: At the DNA level, this CDR3 is encoded by other sequences in the same sample as well. For the CDR3, the DNA is TGTGCCAGCAGCTTAGTGGGGGATGGCTACACCTTC. This gives the protein CASSLVGDGYTF. The chain links TRBV7-9 to TRBJ1-2, with a tentative D call TRBD1 (5 bases). The V gene's germline CDR1 is SEHNR and CDR2 FQNEAQ (reference sequence). The CDR3 is made up of 12 amino acids. Trimming shortened V by 1 base and J by 6 bases, and 6 bases separated the two germline ends.

The V and J genes are TRBV20-1 and TRBJ2-6, with TRBD2 as a possible D gene (5 bases). Trimming left V 3 bases short and J 2 bases short, with 8 bases between. This CDR3 is 14 amino acids long. CDR1 is DFQATT, CDR2 SNEGSKA, per germline (reference sequence). CDR3 sequence: CSASSGTGANVLTF. CDR3 DNA: TGCAGTGCTAGTTCGGGGACTGGGGCCAACGTCCTGACTTTC.

V usage is TRBV27 and J usage is TRBJ1-1; D not resolved. Germline V lookup: CDR1 MNHEY, CDR2 SMNVEV (reference sequence). The CDR3 covers 14 residues. V was clipped by 2 bases and J by 2 bases, with 9 bases between them. CDR3 sequence: CASSLTGINTEAFF. CDR3 in DNA: TGTGCCAGCAGTTTAACCGGGATTAACACTGAAGCTTTCTTT.

The J gene is TRBJ1-3, the V gene TRBV7-9, with D unclear. Trimming pared 0 bases from V and 4 bases from J, leaving 4 bases between. The CDR3 length is 13 residues. CDR1 and CDR2 from the germline V gene are SEHNR and FQNEAQ (reference sequence). The CDR3 DNA is TGTGCCAGCAGCTTAGCAGCAGGAAACACCATATATTTT. It is translated as CASSLAAGNTIYF.

V and J are TRBV2 and TRBJ1-6; TRBD1 matches at 7 bases. Germline loops: CDR1 SNHLY, CDR2 FYNNEI. Trimming removed 8 bases from V and 8 bases from J; junction bases left unmatched: 15. This CDR3 spans 16 amino acids. DNA for the CDR3: TGTGCCAGCGGCGTGTCTTTGGACAGGTCTGATTCACCCCTCCACTTT. Encoded protein: CASGVSLDRSDSPLHF.

This clone was seen a few times. The CDR3 DNA sequence: TGTGCCAGCAGCGCCGATATCAGGGTAGCTAACTATGGCTACACCTTC. It is translated as CASSADIRVANYGYTF. The genes are TRBV5-5 and TRBJ1-2, with a possible D match to TRBD1 (5 bases). Deletions cut 4 bases from V and 0 bases from J, with 16 bases between. Germline CDR1 and CDR2: SGHKS and YYEKEE (reference sequence). CDR3 size: 16 residues.

The rearrangement joins TRBV7-8 to TRBJ1-2; weak D call: TRBD1 (5 bases). Trimming removed 5 bases at V and 0 bases at J, with 13 bases between. The CDR3 has 15 amino acids. CDR1 is SGHVS and CDR2 is FQNEAQ in the germline V gene. CDR3 sequence (DNA): TGTGCCAGCAGCCCCCGACAGTATACTAACTATGGCTACACCTTC. This sequence encodes CASSPRQYTNYGYTF.

The rearrangement uses TRBV15 and TRBJ1-6; D is perhaps TRBD1 (5 bases). Trimming removed 0 bases at V and 10 bases at J, with 16 bases between. The CDR3 sequence is 16 residues long. CDR1 is LNHNV and CDR2 is YYDKDF in the germline V gene (reference sequence). The CDR3 is CATSRESDRGGSPLHF. In nucleotides, the CDR3 is TGTGCCACCAGCAGAGAAAGTGACCGGGGCGGGTCACCCCTCCACTTT. Supplemented by reference TRBV15 and TRBJ1-6, the full variable domain reads DAMVIQNPRYQVTQFGKPVTLSCSQTLNHNVMYWYQQKSSQAPKLLFHYYDKDFNNEADTPDNFQSRRPNTSFCFLDIRSPGLGDTAMYLCATSRESDRGGSPLHFGNGTRLTVT.

V is TRBV24-1 and J is TRBJ2-3; D not resolved. The germline CDR1 and CDR2 sequences are KGHDR and SFDVKD. The CDR3 has 19 amino acids. Trimming stripped 9 bases from V and 0 bases from J, with 27 bases between. The CDR3 DNA is TGTGCCACCCACCTTTCCGTAGCTCAGAGCGATCCTAGCACAGATACGCAGTATTTT. Translating it yields CATHLSVAQSDPSTDTQYF.

CDR3 coding DNA: TGTGCCACCAGTGATGGCTGGCAGGCCTCAACAGATACGCAGTATTTT. It is translated as CATSDGWQASTDTQYF. V and J are TRBV24-1 and TRBJ2-3; D is uncertain. CDR3 length: 16 residues. CDR1 and CDR2 (germline): KGHDR, SFDVKD. Trimming left V 3 bases short and J 3 bases short, with 15 bases between.

This clone occurred a few times. This chain links TRBV4-1 with TRBJ1-2, with D unresolved. Germline V gene data show CDR1 as MGHRA and CDR2 as YSYEKL. CDR3 length: 13 residues. The V and J ends lost 4 bases and 12 bases respectively, with 18 bases between them. DNA of the CDR3: TGCGCCAGCAGCCCTGAGCTATCTAAGGTGAACACCTTC. Amino acids: CASSPELSKVNTF.

Comments on this clone: Other DNA sequences of this sample code for an identical CDR3. The chain uses TRBV28 and TRBJ2-3; 11 positions match TRBD2. J was trimmed by 8 bases and V by 7 bases; bases with no gene match: 11. This CDR3 is built from 15 residues. Germline V CDR1 and CDR2: MDHEN, SYDVKM. The CDR3 loop reads CASKDSGGAFFTQYF. The CDR3 coding sequence is TGTGCCAGCAAAGATAGCGGGGGGGCCTTTTTTACGCAGTATTTT.

This chain joins TRBV12-5 and TRBJ1-5, with D possibly being TRBD1 (6 bases). Trimming stripped 6 bases from V and 3 bases from J, with 12 bases between. The CDR3 length is 14 residues. Germline loops: CDR1 LGHNT, CDR2 FRNRAP. The CDR3 sequence: CASGPDSLNQPQHF. The CDR3 DNA follows: TGTGCTAGTGGACCGGACAGCCTCAATCAGCCCCAGCATTTT.

The rearrangement links TRBV6-2 or TRBV6-3 to TRBJ1-5; possibly TRBD1 for D (5 bases). Germline CDR1 and CDR2: MNHEY and SVGEGT. The germline V and J ends were trimmed by 0 bases and 2 bases, with 11 bases remaining between them. The CDR3 is 16 amino acids. The CDR3 is CASSYSQGGGNQPQHF. As DNA, the CDR3 is TGTGCCAGCAGTTACTCCCAGGGAGGCGGCAATCAGCCCCAGCATTTT.

The genes are TRBV15 and TRBJ2-1; 7 nucleotides agree with TRBD1. This CDR3 is built from 15 residues. CDR1 LNHNV and CDR2 YYDKDF come from the germline V gene (reference sequence). The J segment lost 7 bases and the V segment lost 5 bases, leaving 11 bases of the junction unmatched. CDR3 sequence reads: CATSPDRVRRNEQFF. The CDR3 DNA reads as TGTGCCACCAGCCCCGACAGGGTTAGGAGGAATGAGCAGTTCTTC.

This clone was seen once. The CDR3, as DNA: TGTGCCAGCAGCGCAGGGACAGCTGAAGCTTTCTTT. Translating gives CASSAGTAEAFF. The V call is TRBV9, the J call TRBJ1-1; 7 nucleotides line up with TRBD1. With V trimmed by 3 bases and J by 6 bases, 2 bases remained unmatched. There are 12 residues in the CDR3. CDR1 and CDR2 (germline): SGDLS, YYNGEE.

The chain combines TRBV6-5 with TRBJ2-3, with 7 bases matching TRBD1. The V and J ends lost 6 bases and 4 bases, in that order; junction bases with no gene match: 4. The CDR3 sequence is 13 residues long. Germline CDR1 and CDR2: MNHEY and SVGAGI. CDR3 nucleotides: TGTGCCAGCAGACCAAGGGGGCCAGATACGCAGTATTTT. Residues: CASRPRGPDTQYF.

This clone was observed a handful of times. V is TRBV11-2 and J is TRBJ1-5; D perhaps matches TRBD1 (5 bases). V dropped 1 base and J dropped 3 bases, with 10 bases sitting between them. The CDR3 consists of 15 residues. Germline V gene sequence: CDR1 SGHAT, CDR2 FQNNGV. Here the CDR3 DNA reads TGTGCCAGCAGCTTAGTGGCAGGGCTCAATCAGCCCCAGCATTTT. Encoded protein: CASSLVAGLNQPQHF.

The CDR3 region is CASSILHRGQGITEAFF. CDR3 DNA sequence: TGTGCCAGTAGTATCCTTCATCGTGGGCAGGGAATTACTGAAGCTTTCTTT. This chain connects TRBV19 to TRBJ1-1, with a weak D call TRBD1 (5 bases). Germline lookup yields CDR1 LNHDA and CDR2 SQIVND (reference sequence). This CDR3 has 17 residues. Trimming stripped 3 bases from V and 5 bases from J, with 22 bases between.

The chain's CDR3 is CASSVGGRTGGLNIQYF. The CDR3 bases are TGTGCCAGCAGCGTAGGAGGGCGGACAGGGGGCTTGAACATTCAGTACTTC. V is TRBV9 and J is TRBJ2-4, with TRBD1 matching 11 bases. This CDR3 has 17 residues. Germline loops: CDR1 SGDLS, CDR2 YYNGEE. V was pared by 0 bases and J by 7 bases, with 9 bases of the junction left unmatched.

In its sample, this clone was seen a few times. V usage is TRBV11-2 and J usage is TRBJ1-1; D unclear. The germline V gene encodes CDR1 SGHAT and CDR2 FQNNGV. V gave up 0 bases and J gave up 0 bases, with 8 bases separating them. This CDR3 has 15 amino acids. This chain's CDR3 is CASSLEPVMNTEAFF. CDR3 nucleotide sequence: TGTGCCAGCAGCTTAGAACCGGTTATGAACACTGAAGCTTTCTTT.

The chain uses TRBV19 and TRBJ2-1, with TRBD1 matching 8 bases. CDR3 length equals 14 residues. Per the germline V gene, CDR1 is LNHDA and CDR2 is SQIVND (reference sequence). V lost 7 bases to trimming and J lost 2 bases; unmatched junction nucleotides: 4. The CDR3 nucleotides are TGTGCCAGTAATAGGGACAGGACCTACAATGAGCAGTTCTTC. Residues: CASNRDRTYNEQFF.

V gene TRBV19 combines with J gene TRBJ2-7, with D possibly TRBD1 on 6 matching bases. This CDR3 is built from 14 residues. V was pared by 4 bases and J by 3 bases, with 13 bases between. The germline V gene has CDR1 LNHDA and CDR2 SQIVND (reference sequence). This CDR3 reads CASSTTTGFYEQYF. The CDR3 DNA reads as TGTGCCAGTAGTACTACGACAGGTTTCTACGAGCAGTACTTC.

The chain uses TRBV9 and TRBJ1-2; no reliable D call. The CDR3 is 17 residues long. Germline CDR1 and CDR2: SGDLS and YYNGEE. V lost 3 bases, J lost 1 base, and 19 bases lay in between. CDR3 in DNA: TGTGCCAGCAGCGCGGGAGTGGTGGCAGTTAATAACTATGGCTACACCTTC. Translated: CASSAGVVAVNNYGYTF.